This T cell receptor (beta chain) was identified during a study of cytomegalovirus exposure and HLA in healthy donors. PCR primers comprised 60 Vbeta and 13 Jbeta primers. Sequencing used immunoSEQ multiplex PCR; TCRdb keeps in-frame clones, though not all of them. The sample yields about 200,000 clones, approximately 78% seen once. Turning to this clone: What it binds is unknown. At one of its ends the junction is not consistent with the germline gene, which may arise from a read error.

Germline V gene lookup returns CDR1 MNHNY and CDR2 SVGAGI (reference sequence). CDR3 size: 13 residues. Study-level findings and limits: According to the study, roughly 160 TCR beta chains were cytomegalovirus-associated. Across donors, sequencing depth was assumed by presence/absence analyses to be roughly uniform. There were several of the most significant clusters that appeared linked to common viral pathogens in a later analysis.

The TCR comes from a woman aged 40 to 50 in good health and CMV-seronegative. Sequenced material: PBMCs. The chain joins TRBV6-6 to TRBJ1-2; D uncertain. CDR3 sequence reads: CAGSDLASSGYTF. The DNA for the CDR3 is TGTGCCGGCAGCGATCTGGCCAGTTCCGGCTACACCTTC.